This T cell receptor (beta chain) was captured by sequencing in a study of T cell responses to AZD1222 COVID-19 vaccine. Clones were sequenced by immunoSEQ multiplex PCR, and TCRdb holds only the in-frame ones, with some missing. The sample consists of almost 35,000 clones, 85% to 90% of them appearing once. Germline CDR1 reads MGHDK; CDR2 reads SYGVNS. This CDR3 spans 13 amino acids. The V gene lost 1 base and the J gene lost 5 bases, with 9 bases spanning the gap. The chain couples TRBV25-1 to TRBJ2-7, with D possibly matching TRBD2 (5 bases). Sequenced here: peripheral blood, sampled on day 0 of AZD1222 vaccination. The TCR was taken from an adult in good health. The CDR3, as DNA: TGTGCCAGCAGTGAATCGGGATGGCACGAGCAGTACTTC. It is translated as CASSESGWHEQYF.